A selection of T cell receptor beta chains follows, all from one sample in a study of T-cell memory formation after mild COVID-19. TCRdb used MiXCR to reprocess the 5' RACE reads, holding one entry per CDR3 protein. The profile shows about 110,000 distinct CDR3 sequences, roughly 14% of them singletons. Sequencing input: PBMCs or a T cell subset sorted from them (not recorded which). The receptor source for this set is a man between 18 and 29 years old who had mild COVID-19 (a few samples of this study predate the infection). Cell type and time point are not known. Each CDR3 is given with its conserved first and last residue. The D gene is left open where the match is weak. A row's size may be missing; if present it is once, few, many or a size class.

V gene: TRBV4-3; J gene: TRBJ2-2; D gene: .; clone size: few; CDR3 protein: CASSQVQHPTGELFF; CDR3 DNA: TGCGCCAGCAGCCAAGTTCAACACCCAACCGGGGAGCTGTTTTTT
V gene: TRBV4-3; J gene: TRBJ2-1; D gene: TRBD2; clone size: few; CDR3 protein: CASSRRGGAFLNEQFF; CDR3 DNA: TGCGCCAGCAGCCGGCGCGGGGGGGCCTTTCTTAATGAGCAGTTCTTC
V gene: TRBV12-3/TRBV12-4; J gene: TRBJ2-7; D gene: .; clone size: .; CDR3 protein: CASSLRTSFGEQYF; CDR3 DNA: TGTGCCAGCAGTTTGCGGACAAGCTTTGGGGAGCAGTACTTC
V gene: TRBV15; J gene: TRBJ2-3; D gene: .; clone size: .; CDR3 protein: CATSRDQGADTQYF; CDR3 DNA: TGTGCCACCAGCAGAGATCAGGGCGCAGATACGCAGTATTTT
V gene: TRBV7-9; J gene: TRBJ2-1; D gene: .; clone size: few; CDR3 protein: CASSFLYNEQFF; CDR3 DNA: TGTGCCAGCAGCTTCCTCTACAATGAGCAGTTCTTC
V gene: TRBV7-9; J gene: TRBJ2-1; D gene: TRBD2; clone size: .; CDR3 protein: CASTLLAGSDNEQFF; CDR3 DNA: TGTGCCAGCACCCTACTAGCGGGGTCAGACAATGAGCAGTTCTTC
V gene: TRBV7-9; J gene: TRBJ2-4; D gene: TRBD1; clone size: many; CDR3 protein: CASSLGQVMDIQYF; CDR3 DNA: TGTGCCAGCAGCTTGGGACAGGTCATGGACATTCAGTACTTC
V gene: TRBV12-3/TRBV12-4; J gene: TRBJ2-1; D gene: TRBD2; clone size: few; CDR3 protein: CASRGTSGVSQFF; CDR3 DNA: TGTGCCAGCAGGGGGACTAGCGGGGTCTCGCAGTTCTTC
V gene: TRBV4-1; J gene: TRBJ1-5; D gene: .; clone size: .; CDR3 protein: CASGEENQPQHF; CDR3 DNA: TGCGCCAGCGGGGAGGAGAATCAGCCCCAGCATTTT
V gene: TRBV2; J gene: TRBJ1-2; D gene: .; clone size: few; CDR3 protein: CASNTMVGTSPNYGYTF; CDR3 DNA: TGTGCCAGCAATACGATGGTGGGGACATCCCCTAACTATGGCTACACCTTC
V gene: TRBV29-1; J gene: TRBJ1-1; D gene: TRBD1; clone size: few; CDR3 protein: CSGKSGGTEAFF; CDR3 DNA: TGCAGCGGAAAATCAGGGGGCACTGAAGCTTTCTTT
V gene: TRBV5-1; J gene: TRBJ2-3; D gene: .; clone size: .; CDR3 protein: CASSGGDRGTDTQYF; CDR3 DNA: TGCGCCAGCAGCGGGGGGGACAGAGGCACAGATACGCAGTATTTT
V gene: TRBV19; J gene: TRBJ1-1; D gene: TRBD1; clone size: many; CDR3 protein: CASSAPRGPATEAFF; CDR3 DNA: TGTGCCAGTAGTGCGCCCAGGGGGCCGGCCACTGAAGCTTTCTTT
V gene: TRBV4-1; J gene: TRBJ2-3; D gene: TRBD2; clone size: many; CDR3 protein: CASSQRTSETDTQYF; CDR3 DNA: TGCGCCAGCAGCCAACGGACTAGCGAAACAGATACGCAGTATTTT
V gene: TRBV7-9; J gene: TRBJ1-5; D gene: .; clone size: few; CDR3 protein: CASSQEATGYSNQPQHF; CDR3 DNA: TGTGCCAGCAGCCAAGAAGCCACGGGATATAGCAATCAGCCCCAGCATTTT
V gene: TRBV5-1; J gene: TRBJ2-5; D gene: .; clone size: few; CDR3 protein: CASSFLGGETQYF; CDR3 DNA: TGCGCCAGCAGCTTTCTAGGGGGAGAGACCCAGTACTTC
V gene: TRBV7-9; J gene: TRBJ2-1; D gene: TRBD2; clone size: .; CDR3 protein: CASISTSGGWEFF; CDR3 DNA: TGTGCCAGCATTTCGACTAGCGGGGGTTGGGAGTTCTTC
V gene: TRBV6-5; J gene: TRBJ1-1; D gene: .; clone size: many; CDR3 protein: CASSTDLNTEAFF; CDR3 DNA: TGTGCCAGCAGCACTGATCTTAACACTGAAGCTTTCTTT
V gene: TRBV7-9; J gene: TRBJ2-1; D gene: TRBD1; clone size: few; CDR3 protein: CASSPTGEPYNEQFF; CDR3 DNA: TGTGCCAGCAGTCCGACAGGGGAACCTTACAATGAGCAGTTCTTC
V gene: TRBV29-1; J gene: TRBJ2-2; D gene: .; clone size: .; CDR3 protein: CSARGFTGELFF; CDR3 DNA: TGCAGCGCCCGGGGGTTTACCGGGGAGCTGTTTTTT
V gene: TRBV5-6; J gene: TRBJ2-1; D gene: .; clone size: many; CDR3 protein: CASTQGFSYNEQFF; CDR3 DNA: TGTGCCAGCACCCAGGGATTTTCCTACAATGAGCAGTTCTTC
V gene: TRBV7-7; J gene: TRBJ2-3; D gene: .; clone size: few; CDR3 protein: CASSLAPAGSGTDTQYF; CDR3 DNA: TGTGCCAGCAGCTTAGCGCCGGCAGGGTCGGGCACAGATACGCAGTATTTT
V gene: TRBV27; J gene: TRBJ1-4; D gene: TRBD1; clone size: few; CDR3 protein: CASTRQGRREKLFF; CDR3 DNA: TGTGCCAGCACCCGACAGGGCCGAAGGGAAAAACTGTTTTTT
V gene: TRBV28; J gene: TRBJ2-1; D gene: .; clone size: many; CDR3 protein: CASSLFMPSSYNEQFF; CDR3 DNA: TGTGCCAGCAGTTTATTTATGCCCAGCTCCTACAATGAGCAGTTCTTC
V gene: TRBV2; J gene: TRBJ2-7; D gene: .; clone size: .; CDR3 protein: CASSVARSYEQYF; CDR3 DNA: TGTGCCAGCAGTGTGGCTCGCTCCTACGAGCAGTACTTC
V gene: TRBV2; J gene: TRBJ2-1; D gene: TRBD2; clone size: few; CDR3 protein: CARSGLAVDEQFF; CDR3 DNA: TGTGCCAGGTCTGGACTAGCAGTCGATGAGCAGTTCTTC
V gene: TRBV7-9; J gene: TRBJ2-3; D gene: .; clone size: few; CDR3 protein: CASSSTSRATDTQYF; CDR3 DNA: TGTGCCAGCAGCTCTACTAGCAGGGCGACAGATACGCAGTATTTT
V gene: TRBV27; J gene: TRBJ1-1; D gene: TRBD1; clone size: few; CDR3 protein: CASSFVTGTSEAFF; CDR3 DNA: TGTGCCAGCAGTTTTGTGACAGGGACGAGTGAAGCTTTCTTT
V gene: TRBV6-2/TRBV6-3; J gene: TRBJ2-1; D gene: .; clone size: many; CDR3 protein: CASGGNEQFF; CDR3 DNA: TGTGCCAGCGGGGGGAACGAGCAGTTCTTC
V gene: TRBV5-1; J gene: TRBJ2-3; D gene: .; clone size: .; CDR3 protein: CASSLYGGSGRSQYF; CDR3 DNA: TGCGCCAGCAGCTTATATGGGGGATCAGGGCGCTCCCAGTATTTT
V gene: TRBV11-2; J gene: TRBJ2-1; D gene: .; clone size: once; CDR3 protein: CASSYGTRSNEQFF; CDR3 DNA: TGTGCCAGCAGCTACGGGACAAGGTCGAATGAGCAGTTCTTC
V gene: TRBV6-5; J gene: TRBJ1-1; D gene: TRBD1; clone size: few; CDR3 protein: CARSTGTGVTEAFF; CDR3 DNA: TGTGCCAGAAGTACCGGGACAGGGGTCACTGAAGCTTTCTTT
V gene: TRBV29-1; J gene: TRBJ2-2; D gene: TRBD1; clone size: .; CDR3 protein: CSVMTGRSTGELFF; CDR3 DNA: TGCAGCGTCATGACAGGGCGAAGCACCGGGGAGCTGTTTTTT
V gene: TRBV27; J gene: TRBJ1-1; D gene: TRBD1; clone size: many; CDR3 protein: CASRALYRGRGNTEAFF; CDR3 DNA: TGTGCCAGCAGGGCACTATACAGGGGGAGGGGGAACACTGAAGCTTTCTTT
V gene: TRBV4-1; J gene: TRBJ2-1; D gene: TRBD2; clone size: few; CDR3 protein: CASSITTSGGAGNEQFF; CDR3 DNA: TGCGCCAGCAGCATTACGACTAGCGGGGGGGCCGGGAATGAGCAGTTCTTC
V gene: TRBV4-3; J gene: TRBJ1-1; D gene: .; clone size: many; CDR3 protein: CASSQSLEGPSEAFF; CDR3 DNA: TGCGCCAGCAGCCAGAGCCTCGAGGGGCCGTCCGAAGCTTTCTTT
V gene: TRBV7-8; J gene: TRBJ2-5; D gene: TRBD1; clone size: .; CDR3 protein: CASSSRDREYETQYF; CDR3 DNA: TGTGCCAGCAGCTCCCGGGACAGGGAGTACGAGACCCAGTACTTC
V gene: TRBV4-3; J gene: TRBJ1-1; D gene: TRBD1; clone size: .; CDR3 protein: CASSQETGQASEAFF; CDR3 DNA: TGCGCCAGCAGCCAAGAAACGGGACAGGCTTCTGAAGCTTTCTTT
V gene: TRBV7-9; J gene: TRBJ1-2; D gene: .; clone size: .; CDR3 protein: CASSSDLDGTF; CDR3 DNA: TGTGCCAGCAGCTCTGACCTGGATGGGACCTTC
V gene: TRBV4-1; J gene: TRBJ1-5; D gene: .; clone size: few; CDR3 protein: CASSQDSGTWNQPQHF; CDR3 DNA: TGCGCCAGCAGCCAAGACTCCGGGACTTGGAATCAGCCCCAGCATTTT
V gene: TRBV2; J gene: TRBJ2-7; D gene: TRBD1; clone size: .; CDR3 protein: CAGTGAAYEQYF; CDR3 DNA: TGTGCCGGTACAGGGGCCGCCTACGAGCAGTACTTC
V gene: TRBV4-1; J gene: TRBJ1-2; D gene: TRBD1; clone size: .; CDR3 protein: CASSQDIGTVAGYTF; CDR3 DNA: TGCGCCAGCAGCCAAGATATTGGGACAGTCGCTGGCTACACCTTC
V gene: TRBV4-1; J gene: TRBJ1-5; D gene: .; clone size: .; CDR3 protein: CASSQGRAQPQHF; CDR3 DNA: TGCGCCAGCAGCCAAGGGAGGGCCCAGCCCCAGCATTTT
V gene: TRBV7-3; J gene: TRBJ2-5; D gene: TRBD2; clone size: few; CDR3 protein: CASSKTGTSGETQYF; CDR3 DNA: TGTGCCAGCAGTAAGACCGGGACTAGCGGAGAGACCCAGTACTTC
V gene: TRBV6-6; J gene: TRBJ1-1; D gene: .; clone size: .; CDR3 protein: CASSRPDSEAFF; CDR3 DNA: TGTGCCAGCAGCCGCCCTGACAGTGAAGCTTTCTTT
V gene: TRBV28; J gene: TRBJ1-6; D gene: .; clone size: few; CDR3 protein: CASTKARGLNSPLHF; CDR3 DNA: TGTGCCAGCACTAAGGCCCGGGGTCTTAATTCACCCCTCCACTTT
V gene: TRBV4-1; J gene: TRBJ1-2; D gene: .; clone size: .; CDR3 protein: CASSQVQVGGYGYTF; CDR3 DNA: TGCGCCAGCAGCCAAGTTCAGGTCGGGGGGTATGGCTACACCTTC
V gene: TRBV11-2; J gene: TRBJ1-2; D gene: .; clone size: few; CDR3 protein: CASSLYRGLEVYGYTF; CDR3 DNA: TGTGCCAGCAGCTTATATCGGGGGTTGGAGGTTTATGGCTACACCTTC
V gene: TRBV9; J gene: TRBJ2-5; D gene: TRBD2; clone size: .; CDR3 protein: CASSISGRVETQYF; CDR3 DNA: TGTGCCAGCAGCATATCGGGGAGGGTTGAGACCCAGTACTTC
V gene: TRBV7-9; J gene: TRBJ1-2; D gene: TRBD1; clone size: .; CDR3 protein: CASSSPMQGERDGYTF; CDR3 DNA: TGTGCCAGCAGCTCCCCCATGCAGGGGGAAAGGGATGGCTACACCTTC